This T cell receptor beta chain comes out of a study of brain T cells in children with intractable seizures. Measured with immunoSEQ multiplex PCR; TCRdb has only the in-frame clones, and not every one. The sample holds about 340,000 clones, over 90% seen once. Remarks on this clone: Antigen specificity is unknown.

Time point defined: blood from clinic visit 5 months post-surgery; TSC patient then seizure free. Surgery cases with the highest brain T cell transcript signatures were chosen for sequencing. Pre-surgery treatment included at least one anti-epileptic drug. Whole-study findings and limits: HCMV serostatus was not known, and viral specificity came from CDR3 similarity only. Clones missing pre-surgery may reflect undersampling of that blood sample.

The CDR3 is made up of 15 amino acids. The junction had 8 bases not matched to a gene; V was cut back by 6 bases and J by 1 base. The germline gives CDR1 SNHLY, CDR2 FYNNEI. Specimen: peripheral blood, collected approximately 5 months after surgery. The chain has TRBV2 and TRBJ2-7, with 8 positions matching TRBD2. The source of this sequence is a boy less than two years old with tuberous sclerosis and intractable seizures. This CDR3 reads CASRKTSVYSYEQYF. DNA for the CDR3: TGTGCCAGCAGAAAGACTAGCGTTTATTCCTACGAGCAGTACTTC. Supplemented by reference TRBV2 and TRBJ2-7, the full variable domain reads EPEVTQTPSHQVTQMGQEVILRCVPISNHLYFYWYRQILGQKVEFLVSFYNNEISEKSEIFDDQFSVERPDGSNFTLKIRSTKLEDSAMYFCASRKTSVYSYEQYFGPGTRLTVT.